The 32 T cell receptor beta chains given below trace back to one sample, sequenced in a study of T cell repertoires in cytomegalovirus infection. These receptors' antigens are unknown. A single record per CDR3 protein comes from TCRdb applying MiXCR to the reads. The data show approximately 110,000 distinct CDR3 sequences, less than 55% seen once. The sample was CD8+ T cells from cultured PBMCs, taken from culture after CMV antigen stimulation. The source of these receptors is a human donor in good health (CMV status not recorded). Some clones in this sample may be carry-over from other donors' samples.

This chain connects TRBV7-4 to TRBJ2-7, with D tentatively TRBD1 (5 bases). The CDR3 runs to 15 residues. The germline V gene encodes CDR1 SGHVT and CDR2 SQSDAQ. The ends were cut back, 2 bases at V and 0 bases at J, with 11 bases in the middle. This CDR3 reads CASSLLQDFSYEQYF. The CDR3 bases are TGTGCCAGCAGCTTACTACAGGATTTCTCCTACGAGCAGTACTTC.

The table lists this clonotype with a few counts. CDR3 protein: CASSRTGRSYNEQFF. CDR3 sequence (DNA): TGTGCCAGCAGCCGGACAGGGAGGTCCTACAATGAGCAGTTCTTC. The chain has TRBV14 and TRBJ2-1; TRBD1 aligns across 8 bases. The CDR3 spans 15 residues. The trim removed 4 bases at V and 1 base at J, leaving 3 bases unmatched. Germline CDR1 SGHDN, CDR2 FVKESK. The whole variable domain, filled in from reference TRBV14 and TRBJ2-1, reads EAGVTQFPSHSVIEKGQTVTLRCDPISGHDNLYWYRRVMGKEIKFLLHFVKESKQDESGMPNNRFLAERTGGTYSTLKVQPAELEDSGVYFCASSRTGRSYNEQFFGPGTRLTVL.

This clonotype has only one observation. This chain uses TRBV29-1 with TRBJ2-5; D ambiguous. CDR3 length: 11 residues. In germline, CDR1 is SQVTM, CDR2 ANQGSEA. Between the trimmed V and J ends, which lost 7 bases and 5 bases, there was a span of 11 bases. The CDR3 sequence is CSAVRLETQYF. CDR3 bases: TGCAGCGCTGTGAGATTGGAGACCCAGTACTTC.

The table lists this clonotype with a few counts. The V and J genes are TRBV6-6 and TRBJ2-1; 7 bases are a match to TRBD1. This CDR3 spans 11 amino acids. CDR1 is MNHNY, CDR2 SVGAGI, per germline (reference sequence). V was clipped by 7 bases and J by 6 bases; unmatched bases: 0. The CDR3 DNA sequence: TGTGCCAGCAACAGGGGCAATGAGCAGTTCTTC. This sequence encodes CASNRGNEQFF.

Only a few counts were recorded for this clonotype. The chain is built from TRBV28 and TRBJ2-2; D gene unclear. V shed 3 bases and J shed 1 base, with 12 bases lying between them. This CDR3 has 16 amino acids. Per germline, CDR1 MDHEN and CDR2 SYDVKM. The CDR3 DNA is TGTGCCAGCAGTTTGACAAGGGTAGGGAACACCGGGGAGCTGTTTTTT. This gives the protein CASSLTRVGNTGELFF.

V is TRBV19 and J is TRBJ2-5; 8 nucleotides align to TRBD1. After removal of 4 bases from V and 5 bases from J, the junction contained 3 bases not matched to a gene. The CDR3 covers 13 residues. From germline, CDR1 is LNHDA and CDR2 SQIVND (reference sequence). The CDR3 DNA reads TGTGCCAGTAGTAAACAGGGGGTGGAGACCCAGTACTTC. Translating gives CASSKQGVETQYF.

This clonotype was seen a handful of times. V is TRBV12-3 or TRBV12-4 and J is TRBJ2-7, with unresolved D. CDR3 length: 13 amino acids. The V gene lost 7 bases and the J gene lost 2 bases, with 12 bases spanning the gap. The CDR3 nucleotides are TGTGCCAGCACTGGCCTGGTGGCCTACGAGCAGTACTTC. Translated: CASTGLVAYEQYF.

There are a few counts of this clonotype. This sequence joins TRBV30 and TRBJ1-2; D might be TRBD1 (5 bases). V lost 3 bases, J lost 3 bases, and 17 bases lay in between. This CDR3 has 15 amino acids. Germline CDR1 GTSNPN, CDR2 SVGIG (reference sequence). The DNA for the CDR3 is TGTGCCTGGAGCGGGAGACGCAGGGCTGACTATGGCTACACCTTC. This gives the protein CAWSGRRRADYGYTF. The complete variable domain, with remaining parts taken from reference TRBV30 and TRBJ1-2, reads SQTIHQWPATLVQPVGSPLSLECTVEGTSNPNLYWYRQAAGRGLQLLFYSVGIGQISSEVPQNLSASRPQDRQFILSSKKLLLSDSGFYLCAWSGRRRADYGYTFGSGTRLTVV.

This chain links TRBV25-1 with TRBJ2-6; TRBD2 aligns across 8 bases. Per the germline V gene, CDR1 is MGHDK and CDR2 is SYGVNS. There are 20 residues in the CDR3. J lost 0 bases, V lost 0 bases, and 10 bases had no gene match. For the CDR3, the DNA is TGTGCCAGCAGTGAATATGGTTTCCCCCGGGGGGGCTCTGGGGCCAACGTCCTGACTTTC. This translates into CASSEYGFPRGGSGANVLTF.

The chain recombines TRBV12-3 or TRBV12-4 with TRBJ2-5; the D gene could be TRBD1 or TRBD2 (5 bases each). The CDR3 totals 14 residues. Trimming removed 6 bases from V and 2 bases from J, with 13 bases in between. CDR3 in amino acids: CASRSGRWQETQYF. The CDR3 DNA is TGTGCCAGCAGGTCGGGACGGTGGCAAGAGACCCAGTACTTC.

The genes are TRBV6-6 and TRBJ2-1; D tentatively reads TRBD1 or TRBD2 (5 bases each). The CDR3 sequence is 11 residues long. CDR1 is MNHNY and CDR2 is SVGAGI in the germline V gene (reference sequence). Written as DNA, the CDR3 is TGTGTCTGCGAGGGGCCCTATGAGCAGTTCTTC. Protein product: CVCEGPYEQFF.

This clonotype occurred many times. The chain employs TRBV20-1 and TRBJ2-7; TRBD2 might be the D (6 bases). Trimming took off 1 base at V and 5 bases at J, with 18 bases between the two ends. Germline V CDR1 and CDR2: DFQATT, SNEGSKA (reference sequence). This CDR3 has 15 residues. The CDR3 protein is CSARVEGGGTNEQYF. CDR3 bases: TGCAGTGCTAGAGTTGAGGGTGGGGGGACCAACGAGCAGTACTTC.

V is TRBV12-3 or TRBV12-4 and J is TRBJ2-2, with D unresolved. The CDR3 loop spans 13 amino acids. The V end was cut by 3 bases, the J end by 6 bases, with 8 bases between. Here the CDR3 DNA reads TGTGCCAGCAGTTTGTCGGGTCCCGGGGAGCTGTTTTTT. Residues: CASSLSGPGELFF.

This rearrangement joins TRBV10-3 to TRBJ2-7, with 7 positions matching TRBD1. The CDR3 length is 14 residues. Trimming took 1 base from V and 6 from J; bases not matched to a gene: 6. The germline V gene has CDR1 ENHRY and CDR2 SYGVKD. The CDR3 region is CAISELPTGAEQYF. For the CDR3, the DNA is TGTGCCATCAGTGAGTTACCCACAGGGGCCGAGCAGTACTTC.

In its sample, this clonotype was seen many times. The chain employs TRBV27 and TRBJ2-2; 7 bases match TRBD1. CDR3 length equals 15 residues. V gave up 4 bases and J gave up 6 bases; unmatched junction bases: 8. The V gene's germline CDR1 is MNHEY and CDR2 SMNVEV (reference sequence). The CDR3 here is CASSSHDRAAGELFF. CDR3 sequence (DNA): TGTGCCAGCAGTTCCCACGACAGGGCGGCCGGGGAGCTGTTTTTT.

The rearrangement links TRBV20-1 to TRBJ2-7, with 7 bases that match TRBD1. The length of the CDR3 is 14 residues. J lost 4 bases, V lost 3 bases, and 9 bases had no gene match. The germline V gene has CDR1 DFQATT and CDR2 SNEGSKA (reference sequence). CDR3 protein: CSARTTGLGYEQYF. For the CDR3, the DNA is TGCAGTGCTAGGACGACAGGGTTGGGATACGAGCAGTACTTC.

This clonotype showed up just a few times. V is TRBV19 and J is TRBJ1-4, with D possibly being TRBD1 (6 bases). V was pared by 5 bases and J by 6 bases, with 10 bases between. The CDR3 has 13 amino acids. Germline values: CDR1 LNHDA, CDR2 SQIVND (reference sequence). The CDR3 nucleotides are TGTGCCAGTAGTGCGACAGGCTATGAAAAACTGTTTTTT. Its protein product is CASSATGYEKLFF.

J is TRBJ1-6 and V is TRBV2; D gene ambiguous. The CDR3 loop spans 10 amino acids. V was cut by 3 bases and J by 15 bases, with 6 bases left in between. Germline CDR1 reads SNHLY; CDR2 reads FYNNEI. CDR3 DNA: TGTGCCAGCAGTGAGCAGCACCTCCACTTT. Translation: CASSEQHLHF.

CDR3 in amino acids: CASSYSGTVYEQYF. DNA for the CDR3: TGTGCCAGCAGTTATTCCGGGACTGTCTACGAGCAGTACTTC. This rearrangement joins TRBV6-5 to TRBJ2-7, with TRBD2 as a possible D gene (6 bases). The CDR3 loop spans 14 amino acids. Trimming left V 3 bases short and J 3 bases short, with 12 bases between. Germline V lookup: CDR1 MNHEY, CDR2 SVGAGI.

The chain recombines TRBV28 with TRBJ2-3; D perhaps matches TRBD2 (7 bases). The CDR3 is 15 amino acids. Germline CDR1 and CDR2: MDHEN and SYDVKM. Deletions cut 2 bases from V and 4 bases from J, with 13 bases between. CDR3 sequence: CASSLGGGLADTQYF. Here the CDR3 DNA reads TGTGCCAGCAGTTTAGGGGGGGGGCTTGCAGATACGCAGTATTTT.

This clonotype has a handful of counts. The CDR3 DNA sequence: TGTGCCAGCAGCTACGGCGGGGCCCCCTACGAGCAGTACTTC. This gives the protein CASSYGGAPYEQYF. The V gene is TRBV5-4, the J gene TRBJ2-7; maybe TRBD2 (6 bases). V shed 3 bases and J shed 2 bases, with 12 bases lying between them. The CDR3 totals 14 residues. From germline, CDR1 is SGHNT and CDR2 YYREEE (reference sequence). The full variable domain, its missing parts supplied by reference TRBV5-4 and TRBJ2-7, is ETGVTQSPTHLIKTRGQQVTLRCSSQSGHNTVSWYQQALGQGPQFIFQYYREEENGRGNFPPRFSGLQFPNYSSELNVNALELDDSALYLCASSYGGAPYEQYFGPGTRLTVT.

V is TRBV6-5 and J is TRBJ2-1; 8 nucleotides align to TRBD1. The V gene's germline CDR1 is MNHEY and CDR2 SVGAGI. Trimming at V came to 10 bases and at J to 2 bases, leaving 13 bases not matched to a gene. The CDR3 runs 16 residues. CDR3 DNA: TGTGCCACCCTCACGGCGGCAGGGGGCACCTACAATGAGCAGTTCTTC. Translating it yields CATLTAAGGTYNEQFF.

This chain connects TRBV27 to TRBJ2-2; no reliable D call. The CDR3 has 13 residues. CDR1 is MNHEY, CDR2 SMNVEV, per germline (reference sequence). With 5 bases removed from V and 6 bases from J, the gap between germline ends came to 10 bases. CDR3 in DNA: TGTGCCAGCAGTGAGTTCCTTCCCGGGGAGCTGTTTTTT. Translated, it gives CASSEFLPGELFF.

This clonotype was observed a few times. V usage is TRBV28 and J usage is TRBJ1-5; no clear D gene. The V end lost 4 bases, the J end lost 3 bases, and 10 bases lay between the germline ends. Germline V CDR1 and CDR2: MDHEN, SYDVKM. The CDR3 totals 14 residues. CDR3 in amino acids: CASSSVANNQPQHF. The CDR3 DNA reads TGTGCCAGCAGTTCCGTCGCAAACAATCAGCCCCAGCATTTT. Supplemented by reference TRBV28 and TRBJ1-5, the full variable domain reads DVKVTQSSRYLVKRTGEKVFLECVQDMDHENMFWYRQDPGLGLRLIYFSYDVKMKEKGDIPEGYSVSREKKERFSLILESASTNQTSMYLCASSSVANNQPQHFGDGTRLSIL.

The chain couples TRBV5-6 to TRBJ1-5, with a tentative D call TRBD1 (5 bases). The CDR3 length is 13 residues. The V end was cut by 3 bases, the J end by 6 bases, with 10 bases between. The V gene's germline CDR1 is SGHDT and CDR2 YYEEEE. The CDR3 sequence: CASSYGTGQPQHF. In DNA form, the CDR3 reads TGTGCCAGCAGCTATGGGACGGGTCAGCCCCAGCATTTT.

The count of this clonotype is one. CDR3 in DNA: TGTGCCAGCAGCTTCTCAGGGGGCCTGGATGGCTACACCTTC. It specifies CASSFSGGLDGYTF. The rearrangement links TRBV5-4 to TRBJ1-2, with 8 bases aligning to TRBD1. The V gene's germline CDR1 is SGHNT and CDR2 YYREEE (reference sequence). Trimming took 2 bases from V and 6 from J; bases not matched to a gene: 6. The CDR3 consists of 14 residues.

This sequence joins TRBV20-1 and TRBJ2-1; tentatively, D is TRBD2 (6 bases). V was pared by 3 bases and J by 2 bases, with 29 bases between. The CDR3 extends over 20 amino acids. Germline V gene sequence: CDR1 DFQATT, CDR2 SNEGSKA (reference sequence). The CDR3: CSASPLGKFERAGTYNEQFF. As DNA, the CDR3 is TGCAGTGCTAGTCCCCTTGGGAAGTTCGAGAGAGCGGGTACCTACAATGAGCAGTTCTTC.

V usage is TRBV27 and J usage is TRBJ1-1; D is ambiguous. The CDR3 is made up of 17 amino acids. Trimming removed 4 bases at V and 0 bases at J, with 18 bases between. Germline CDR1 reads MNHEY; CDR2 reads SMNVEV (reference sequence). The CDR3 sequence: CASSSHQVNRLNTEAFF. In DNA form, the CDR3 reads TGTGCCAGCAGTTCCCACCAGGTGAACAGATTGAACACTGAAGCTTTCTTT.

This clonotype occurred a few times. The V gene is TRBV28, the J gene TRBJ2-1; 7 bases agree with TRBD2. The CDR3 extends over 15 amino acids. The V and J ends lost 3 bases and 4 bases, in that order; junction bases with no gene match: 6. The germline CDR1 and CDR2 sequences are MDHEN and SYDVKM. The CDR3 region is CASSFRGVRYNEQFF. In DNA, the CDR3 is TGTGCCAGCAGTTTTCGGGGGGTACGGTACAATGAGCAGTTCTTC.

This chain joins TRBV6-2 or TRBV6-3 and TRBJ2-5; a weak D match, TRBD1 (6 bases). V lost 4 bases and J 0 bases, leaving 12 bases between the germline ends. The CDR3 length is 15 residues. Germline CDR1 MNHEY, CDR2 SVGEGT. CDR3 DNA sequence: TGTGCCAGCAGTTTCCTAGACAGGTACCAAGAGACCCAGTACTTC. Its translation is CASSFLDRYQETQYF.

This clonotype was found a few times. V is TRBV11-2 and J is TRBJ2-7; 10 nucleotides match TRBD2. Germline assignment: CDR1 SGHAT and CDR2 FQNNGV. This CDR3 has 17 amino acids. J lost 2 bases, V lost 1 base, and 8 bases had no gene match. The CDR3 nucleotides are TGTGCCAGCAGCTTAGCGTCTAGCGGGGGTTCCACCTACGAGCAGTACTTC. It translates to CASSLASSGGSTYEQYF.

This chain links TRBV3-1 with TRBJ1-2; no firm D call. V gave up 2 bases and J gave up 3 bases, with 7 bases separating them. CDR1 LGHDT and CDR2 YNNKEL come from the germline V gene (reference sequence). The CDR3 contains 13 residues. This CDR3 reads CASSQRQHYGYTF. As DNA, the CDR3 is TGTGCCAGCAGCCAACGGCAGCACTATGGCTACACCTTC.